Following are 22 T cell receptor beta chains from one sample sequenced in a study of chemoradiotherapy in HPV16-positive cancers. Measured with immunoSEQ multiplex PCR; TCRdb has only the in-frame clones, and not every one. Of around 30,000 clones listed, around 89% were seen once; the top ten hold roughly 4.5%. The material was blood, obtained from a patient who underwent chemoradiotherapy. All receptors come from a human donor with HPV-associated anogenital cancer.

CDR3 protein: CASSPSGEADTQYF. CDR3 coding DNA: TGTGCCAGCAGCCCTAGCGGGGAGGCGGATACGCAGTATTTT. This chain connects TRBV28 to TRBJ2-3; TRBD2 agrees at 9 bases. The J segment lost 6 bases and the V segment lost 6 bases, leaving 7 bases of the junction unmatched. Looked up from germline, CDR1 is MDHEN and CDR2 is SYDVKM. There are 14 residues in the CDR3. Together with reference TRBV28 and TRBJ2-3, the CDR3 gives the full variable domain: DVKVTQSSRYLVKRTGEKVFLECVQDMDHENMFWYRQDPGLGLRLIYFSYDVKMKEKGDIPEGYSVSREKKERFSLILESASTNQTSMYLCASSPSGEADTQYFGPGTRLTVL.

The chain combines TRBV5-5 with TRBJ2-3; 9 bases map to TRBD1. Germline V gives CDR1 SGHKS, CDR2 YYEKEE (reference sequence). V shed 4 bases, J shed 3 bases, and the junction held 9 bases outside the gene matches. The length of the CDR3 is 16 residues. CDR3 sequence: CASSLGGTGTTDTQYF. DNA for the CDR3: TGTGCCAGCAGCCTGGGGGGGACAGGGACGACAGATACGCAGTATTTT.

This clone appeared a single time. This chain joins TRBV7-9 and TRBJ2-1; tentative D call: TRBD2 (6 bases). Trimming took 2 bases from V and 5 from J, leaving 22 bases between them. CDR3 size: 18 residues. Germline lookup yields CDR1 SEHNR and CDR2 FQNEAQ (reference sequence). In DNA, the CDR3 is TGTGCCAGCAGCTTAACTTCATTGGGACTCGTCTTGAACAATGAGCAGTTCTTC. It yields the protein CASSLTSLGLVLNNEQFF.

The chain links TRBV5-6 to TRBJ2-3; 11 bases match TRBD2. V lost 4 bases and J lost 4; bases outside the gene matches: 17. This CDR3 spans 19 amino acids. The germline V gene has CDR1 SGHDT and CDR2 YYEEEE. The CDR3 DNA reads TGTGCCAGCAGCACCCCCTACTTAACTAGCGGGAGAAGGTCAGATACGCAGTATTTT. Its protein product is CASSTPYLTSGRRSDTQYF.

The chain carries TRBV28 and TRBJ2-5; D is undetermined. Per germline, CDR1 MDHEN and CDR2 SYDVKM. Trimming stripped 11 bases from V and 4 bases from J, with 17 bases between. This CDR3 contains 13 residues. In DNA, the CDR3 is TGTGCCTGTCGAACTGGGTTTCTAGAGACCCAGTACTTC. Amino acid sequence: CACRTGFLETQYF.

This rearrangement joins TRBV5-5 to TRBJ2-3; D may correspond to TRBD1 or TRBD2 (7 bases each). The germline V gene has CDR1 SGHKS and CDR2 YYEKEE (reference sequence). V was clipped by 3 bases and J by 7 bases, with 15 bases between them. The CDR3 is 14 amino acids. As DNA, the CDR3 is TGTGCCAGCAGCTCCACAGGGGAGGGGAATACGCAGTATTTT. Translating it yields CASSSTGEGNTQYF.

V usage is TRBV28 and J usage is TRBJ2-7; tentative D call: TRBD1 (6 bases). Germline CDR1 is MDHEN and CDR2 is SYDVKM. The length of the CDR3 is 13 residues. With 6 bases removed from V and 3 bases from J, the gap between germline ends came to 12 bases. The CDR3 loop reads CASSPGQNYEQYF. The CDR3 DNA reads TGTGCCAGCAGCCCGGGACAAAACTACGAGCAGTACTTC.

This chain links TRBV5-1 with TRBJ2-5, with D maybe TRBD2 (6 bases). CDR1 is SGHRS and CDR2 is YFSETQ in the germline V gene. Trimming took off 2 bases at V and 4 bases at J, with 12 bases between the two ends. The CDR3 is 14 residues long. In DNA, the CDR3 is TGCGCCAGCAGCTTAGGCAAAGCGGGAGAGACCCAGTACTTC. The encoded protein is CASSLGKAGETQYF. Combining the CDR3 with reference TRBV5-1 and TRBJ2-5 gives the whole variable domain KAGVTQTPRYLIKTRGQQVTLSCSPISGHRSVSWYQQTPGQGLQFLFEYFSETQRNKGNFPGRFSGRQFSNSRSEMNVSTLELGDSALYLCASSLGKAGETQYFGPGTRLLVL.

The chain uses TRBV13 and TRBJ1-1; possibly TRBD1 for D (6 bases). The CDR3 totals 12 residues. Trimming cost V 5 bases and J 8 bases, with 12 bases left between them. Germline V gene lookup returns CDR1 PRHDT and CDR2 FYEKMQ (reference sequence). The CDR3 is CASSRGPAEAFF. The CDR3 DNA reads as TGTGCCAGCAGCCGGGGGCCGGCAGAAGCTTTCTTT.

The V gene is TRBV5-1, the J gene TRBJ2-1, with 12 bases that match TRBD2. CDR3 size: 15 residues. Trimming removed 1 base from V and 8 bases from J; junction bases left unmatched: 4. Germline lookup yields CDR1 SGHRS and CDR2 YFSETQ. The DNA for the CDR3 is TGCGCCAGCAGCTTGTGGCTAGCGGGAGGGGATGAGCAGTTCTTC. This sequence encodes CASSLWLAGGDEQFF. Drawing the rest from reference TRBV5-1 and TRBJ2-1, the complete variable domain is KAGVTQTPRYLIKTRGQQVTLSCSPISGHRSVSWYQQTPGQGLQFLFEYFSETQRNKGNFPGRFSGRQFSNSRSEMNVSTLELGDSALYLCASSLWLAGGDEQFFGPGTRLTVL.

This clone showed up just once. The CDR3 region has the DNA TGTGCCAGCAGCTTAGTTACGATCGGGGGGGAGCTGTTTTTT. It is translated as CASSLVTIGGELFF. The rearrangement joins TRBV11-2 to TRBJ2-2; D call uncertain. V was clipped by 1 base and J by 8 bases, with 11 bases between them. The germline V gene encodes CDR1 SGHAT and CDR2 FQNNGV. The CDR3 has 14 amino acids.

The CDR3 region has the DNA TGTGCCAGCAGCCCGCAAGGGCGGAGAAGGGGCGAGCAGTACTTC. Translating gives CASSPQGRRRGEQYF. The chain combines TRBV7-9 with TRBJ2-7, with a tentative D call TRBD1 (5 bases). Germline assignment: CDR1 SEHNR and CDR2 FQNEAQ (reference sequence). The CDR3 spans 15 residues. Trimming left V 5 bases short and J 6 bases short, with 20 bases between.

The J gene is TRBJ1-1, the V gene TRBV6-5; no definite D call. The germline CDR1 and CDR2 sequences are MNHEY and SVGAGI. This CDR3 contains 14 residues. Trimming shortened V by 7 bases and J by 3 bases, and 15 bases separated the two germline ends. CDR3 nucleotides: TGTGCCAGCACCCCTCAGTCGAGCTACACTGAAGCTTTCTTT. It specifies CASTPQSSYTEAFF.

This sequence joins TRBV4-1 and TRBJ1-2; D uncertain. V was pared by 0 bases and J by 3 bases, with 11 bases between. CDR3 size: 15 residues. Germline V CDR1 and CDR2: MGHRA, YSYEKL. The CDR3 DNA reads TGCGCCAGCAGCCAAGAAGGCGCCTACTACTATGGCTACACCTTC. Translating it yields CASSQEGAYYYGYTF.

This chain uses TRBV5-1 with TRBJ2-5; the match to TRBD2 covers 10 bases. The CDR3 length is 16 residues. Germline loops: CDR1 SGHRS, CDR2 YFSETQ. The V gene end was trimmed by 3 bases and the J gene end by 4 bases; junction bases not matched to a gene: 9. The CDR3 DNA is TGCGCCAGCAGCTCCCTGGCCCTAGCGGGAGTAGAGACCCAGTACTTC. Encoded protein: CASSSLALAGVETQYF.

The chain joins TRBV11-3 to TRBJ2-1; a possible D gene is TRBD2 (5 bases). V was pared by 4 bases and J by 12 bases, with 16 bases between. CDR3 length equals 13 residues. CDR1 SGHNT and CDR2 YENEEA come from the germline V gene. Here the CDR3 DNA reads TGTGCCAGCAGCTCCATGGGGAGCGGTCTGCAGTTCTTC. It specifies CASSSMGSGLQFF.

V gene TRBV6-6 combines with J gene TRBJ2-7; D unclear. Germline-derived CDR1 and CDR2 are MNHNY and SVGAGI (reference sequence). The CDR3 has 14 residues. Between the trimmed V and J ends, which lost 0 bases and 3 bases, there was a span of 9 bases. This CDR3 is CASSYSGQLYEQYF. In DNA form, the CDR3 reads TGTGCCAGCAGTTACTCGGGCCAGCTCTACGAGCAGTACTTC.

The V gene is TRBV5-6, the J gene TRBJ2-1, with 15 positions matching TRBD2. The V gene's germline CDR1 is SGHDT and CDR2 YYEEEE. The V segment lost 6 bases and the J segment 1 base; nucleotides outside the gene matches: 5. The CDR3 runs to 17 residues. This CDR3 is CASIRGTSGRSYNEQFF. CDR3 coding DNA: TGTGCCAGCATCCGGGGGACTAGCGGGAGGTCCTACAATGAGCAGTTCTTC. Drawing the rest from reference TRBV5-6 and TRBJ2-1, the complete variable domain is DAGVTQSPTHLIKTRGQQVTLRCSPKSGHDTVSWYQQALGQGPQFIFQYYEEEERQRGNFPDRFSGHQFPNYSSELNVNALLLGDSALYLCASIRGTSGRSYNEQFFGPGTRLTVL.

CDR3 residues: CASSGLRQASNQPQHF. CDR3 nucleotides: TGTGCCAGCAGCGGATTACGACAGGCTAGCAATCAGCCCCAGCATTTT. The V gene is TRBV11-2, the J gene TRBJ1-5; TRBD1 is a possible D gene (6 bases). Germline V CDR1 and CDR2: SGHAT, FQNNGV. CDR3 length equals 16 residues. The V and J ends lost 5 bases and 0 bases respectively, with 14 bases between them. The variable domain in full, with the rest retrieved from reference TRBV11-2 and TRBJ1-5, is EAGVAQSPRYKIIEKRQSVAFWCNPISGHATLYWYQQILGQGPKLLIQFQNNGVVDDSQLPKDRFSAERLKGVDSTLKIQPAKLEDSAVYLCASSGLRQASNQPQHFGDGTRLSIL.

The V call is TRBV7-9, the J call TRBJ2-1; 13 bases fit TRBD2. The CDR3 runs to 19 residues. After removal of 5 bases from V and 1 base from J, the junction contained 11 bases not matched to a gene. Per the germline V gene, CDR1 is SEHNR and CDR2 is FQNEAQ (reference sequence). The CDR3 reads CASSIGTSGTFRSYNEQFF. The DNA for the CDR3 is TGTGCCAGCAGCATAGGGACTAGCGGGACATTCAGATCCTACAATGAGCAGTTCTTC.

This rearrangement joins TRBV9 to TRBJ2-3, with 10 bases lining up with TRBD2. With V trimmed by 5 bases and J by 3 bases, 12 bases remained unmatched. The CDR3 contains 17 residues. The germline V gene has CDR1 SGDLS and CDR2 YYNGEE. The CDR3 region is CASSLLLTSGITDTQYF. The DNA of the CDR3 is TGTGCCAGCAGTCTTCTTTTAACTAGCGGGATTACAGATACGCAGTATTTT.

This chain links TRBV5-1 with TRBJ2-1; tentative D call: TRBD2 (6 bases). The germline CDR1 and CDR2 sequences are SGHRS and YFSETQ. The germline V and J ends were trimmed by 6 bases and 5 bases, with 21 bases remaining between them. This CDR3 region has 16 residues. The CDR3 protein is CASTLKEGGANNEQFF. CDR3 sequence (DNA): TGCGCCAGCACGCTGAAGGAGGGAGGTGCCAACAATGAGCAGTTCTTC.